These T cell receptor beta chains were read from a single sample in a study of blood T cells in healthy people across ages. One entry per CDR3 protein results from TCRdb running MiXCR on the 5' RACE reads. The data contain more than 800,000 distinct CDR3 sequences, around 43% of them singletons. Sequenced material: blood. The receptor set was obtained from a woman aged 55-75 years in good health. Each CDR3 is given with its conserved first and last residue. A D gene is named only where the DNA matches it firmly. Some rows have no size entry. The others give once, few or many, or a class for an expanded clone.

clone_size	d_call	j_call	v_call	cdr3_length	cdr3_nt	cdr3_aa
.	TRBD2	TRBJ2-5	TRBV13	15	TGTGCCAGCAGCTTAGCGGCTAGCGGCCAAGAGACCCAGTACTTC	CASSLAASGQETQYF
.	TRBD1	TRBJ2-7	TRBV29-1	14	TGCAGCGACAGAACAGGGGGCGAGTTGACCGGGCAGTACTTC	CSDRTGGELTGQYF
.	.	TRBJ2-7	TRBV11-2	14	TGTGCCAGCAGCCCGGGGGACAACTACTACGAGCAGTACTTC	CASSPGDNYYEQYF
.	.	TRBJ2-6	TRBV4-2	14	TGTGCCAGCAGCCAATACCCTGGGGCCAACGTCCTGACTTTC	CASSQYPGANVLTF
few	TRBD1	TRBJ1-5	TRBV15	18	TGTGCCACCAGCGACCGGACAGGGAGACAACCCCGGCACCAGCCCCAGCATTTT	CATSDRTGRQPRHQPQHF
.	TRBD2	TRBJ2-1	TRBV11-2	16	TGTGCCAGCAGCTTTTTAGCGGGAGAATCCTACAATGAGCAGTTCTTC	CASSFLAGESYNEQFF
.	TRBD1	TRBJ1-5	TRBV14	15	TGTGCCAGCAGCCCCTCAGGGGGCGCCGATCAGCCCCAGCATTTT	CASSPSGGADQPQHF
few	.	TRBJ2-5	TRBV9	14	TGTGCCAGCAGCGTAGACGTGTCCGAAGAGACCCAGTACTTC	CASSVDVSEETQYF
few	.	TRBJ2-1	TRBV10-3	13	TGTGCCATCAGTGAGTCCCCGTACAATGAGCAGTTCTTC	CAISESPYNEQFF
.	TRBD1	TRBJ1-2	TRBV29-1	14	TGCAGCGTTGGGGGACGACAGGGGTCCGATGGCTACACCTTC	CSVGGRQGSDGYTF
.	.	TRBJ2-1	TRBV14	15	TGTGCCAGCAGTCAAGGAGCCCTCCGGGATGGTGAGCAGTTCTTC	CASSQGALRDGEQFF
.	.	TRBJ1-4	TRBV27	15	TGTGCCAGCAGGGGATGGGGGCTCGGTAATGAAAAACTGTTTTTT	CASRGWGLGNEKLFF
few	TRBD1	TRBJ2-7	TRBV29-1	14	TGCAGCGTGATTCCGGGACAGGGTCTAGGGGAGCAGTACTTC	CSVIPGQGLGEQYF
.	TRBD1	TRBJ2-1	TRBV2	14	TGTGCCAGCAGGGCGGACAGGGTTCGGGAGACCCAGTTCTTC	CASRADRVRETQFF
few	.	TRBJ1-5	TRBV18	13	TGTGCCAGCTCACCCCAGGAGAAGGAGCCCCAGCATTTT	CASSPQEKEPQHF
.	.	TRBJ1-6	TRBV27	17	TGTGCCAGCAGTTTATTCGGGGTTAGTGCCATTGATTCACCCCTCCACTTT	CASSLFGVSAIDSPLHF
.	.	TRBJ1-1	TRBV7-6	13	TGTGCCAGCAGCCCGAGAGAGGGCACTGAAGCTTTCTTT	CASSPREGTEAFF
.	.	TRBJ2-3	TRBV29-1	11	TGCAGCGTGACCACGAAAGATACGCAGTATTTT	CSVTTKDTQYF
.	TRBD1	TRBJ2-6	TRBV5-6	19	TGTGCCAGCAGCCCACTGTCAGGGACAGATCTCTCTGGGGCCAACGTCCTGACTTTC	CASSPLSGTDLSGANVLTF
many	.	TRBJ2-3	TRBV9	13	TGTGCCAGCAACCTAGAATTCACAGATACGCAGTATTTT	CASNLEFTDTQYF
many	.	TRBJ1-2	TRBV6-5	13	TGTGCCAGCACTCTAAGAGGGAACTATGGCTACACCTTC	CASTLRGNYGYTF
.	TRBD1	TRBJ2-7	TRBV18	16	TGTGCCAGCTCCCAGAAGGGACAGGGGGTCGACTACGAGCAGTACTTC	CASSQKGQGVDYEQYF
.	.	TRBJ2-1	TRBV10-3	11	TGTGCCAGCAGTGAGATTACGGAGCAGTTCTTC	CASSEITEQFF
.	TRBD1	TRBJ2-3	TRBV2	15	TGTGCCAGCAGTGATGGGCAGGGGGCGTTACATACGCAGTATTTT	CASSDGQGALHTQYF
.	.	TRBJ1-3	TRBV7-6	16	TGTGCCAGCAGCTTAAATGATGGACGGTCCGGAAACACCATATATTTT	CASSLNDGRSGNTIYF